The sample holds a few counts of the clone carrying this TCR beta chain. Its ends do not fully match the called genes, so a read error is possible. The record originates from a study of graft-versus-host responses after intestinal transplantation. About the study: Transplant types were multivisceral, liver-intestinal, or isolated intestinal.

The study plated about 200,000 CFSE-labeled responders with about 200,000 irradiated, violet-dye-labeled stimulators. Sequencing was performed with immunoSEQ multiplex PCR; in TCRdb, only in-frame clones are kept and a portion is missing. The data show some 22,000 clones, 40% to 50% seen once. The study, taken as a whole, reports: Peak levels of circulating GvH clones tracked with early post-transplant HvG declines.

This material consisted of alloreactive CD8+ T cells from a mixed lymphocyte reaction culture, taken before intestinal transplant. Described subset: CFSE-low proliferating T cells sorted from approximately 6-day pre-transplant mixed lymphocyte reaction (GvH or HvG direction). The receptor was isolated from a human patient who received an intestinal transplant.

In DNA, the CDR3 is TGCAGCGTCGAAGACAGAGACTACGAGCAGTACTTC. It is translated as CSVEDRDYEQYF. The chain is built from TRBV29-1 and TRBJ2-7; TRBD1 is a possible D gene (5 bases). Germline CDR1 SQVTM, CDR2 ANQGSEA. This CDR3 contains 12 residues.